This TCR beta chain appears in the sequencing data of a study of blood T cell repertoires in COVID-19 (dated by TCRdb to 2019 to 2021). General notes on the study: Collaborator samples came from the United States, Italy and Spain and covered acute and convalescent phases of COVID-19. Where available, HLA class I and class II types were obtained from metadata supplied by the sample provider rather than from assay-based typing. Nearly every sample came with metadata listing a de-identified subject ID, COVID-19 status, age in years and sex. Subjects who had been exposed to COVID-19, were actively infected with it, or had recovered from it provided the deeply sampled blood TCRbeta repertoires that made up the dataset. The samples were drawn from the first 160 participants of the ongoing ImmuneRACE study and from some 1,300 subjects provided by 6 global collaborators. A freely available public database, intended as a resource for researchers studying the immune response to SARS-CoV-2, is where the repertoires were released. The prospective study material was composed of cDNA or gDNA derived from T cells, B-cell-depleted T cells, or PBMCs. Study-wide conclusions, independent of this receptor: The quantity of clinical and demographic metadata differed by source and by participant and was supplied without curation.

The CDR3 runs 14 amino acids, cysteine and phenylalanine included. The retained sequence is limited to the CDR3, 42 bases, with the frame set at the first base. Trimming takes 6 bases off V and 0 bases off J; junction bases not matched to a gene: 4. The germline V gene provides CDR1 MDHEN and CDR2 SYDVKM. Collaborating institutions collected whole blood in K2EDTA tubes following their own protocols. For TCRbeta analysis, collaborators shipped samples in one of three forms: frozen whole blood, isolated PBMCs, or DNA extracted from either of those sample types. TCRbeta CDR3 regions were amplified from genomic DNA by means of the immunoSEQ Assay, a bias-controlled multiplex PCR. The source study handled its data this way. Nucleated cell counts per sample were estimated from amplification of reference gene primers within the assay. To quantify the absolute abundance of each unique TCRbeta CDR3 rearrangement, sequence reads were collapsed and filtered. For each sample, productive Simpson clonality was calculated as the square root of Simpson's diversity index over productive rearrangements. Entries here come from immuneACCESS through TCRdb and include only in-frame sequences with V and J called. Some clones fail to appear in such tables; in the studies checked, an unresolved V gene covers under half of the shortfall, and the cause of the remainder is unknown. V and J calls and clone size are those listed in that table; D and trimming were worked out from the DNA. This sample is represented by approximately 85,000 clones; around 92% of them were singletons. The biggest ten clones account for about 6.6% of the sample.

Note on this clone: Its antigen specificity is not known. It has no much larger one-base neighbor in the sample; base qualities were not kept.

Recombination connected TRBV28 to TRBJ2-7; 8 of the junction bases match TRBD1. The origin of this receptor is a woman aged 60-70 years with active COVID-19. The sequencing input was peripheral blood. The CDR3 region has the sequence CASSLTGVSYEQYF. The sequence in DNA is TGTGCCAGCAGCCTGACAGGGGTCTCCTACGAGCAGTACTTC.